This is a list of T cell receptor beta chains from one sample in a study of regulatory T cells in long-lasting Graves disease. TCRdb used MiXCR to reprocess the multiplex PCR reads, holding one entry per CDR3 protein. The top ten hold around a sixth of the sample, which has roughly 500,000 distinct CDR3 sequences, 12% to 15% seen once. These same data were also listed under a study on T cells in Graves' hyperthyroidism and ophthalmopathy.

Sequenced material: peripheral blood mononuclear cells (PBMCs), taken at new diagnosis, from a patient treated with antithyroid drugs. The receptors were sampled from a woman in her forties or fifties with Graves disease. Both conserved end residues are trimmed from each CDR3. Fields, in order: V gene, J gene, CDR3 protein.

>TRBV6-2/TRBV6-3|TRBJ2-7
ASTPGLAGGPYEQY
>TRBV10-2|TRBJ2-7
ASSGAAYEQY
>TRBV24-1|TRBJ2-3
ATSEQGFTDTQY
>TRBV12-3/TRBV12-4|TRBJ2-7
ASSLRQIPYEQY
>TRBV19|TRBJ2-1
ASSIQSETYNEQF
>TRBV28|TRBJ2-7
ASSLLFGLAGGYEQY
>TRBV27|TRBJ2-7
ASSFLDGRVEQY
>TRBV4-2|TRBJ1-4
ASSQEDRVTNEKLF
>TRBV7-9|TRBJ2-7
ASSLVSGSSEQY
>TRBV28|TRBJ2-7
ATSLSYEQY
>TRBV6-2/TRBV6-3|TRBJ1-5
ASSYNSISEPQH
>TRBV14|TRBJ2-5
ASSQGQGVWETQC
>TRBV5-1|TRBJ2-3
ASSGVFTDTQY
>TRBV2|TRBJ1-1
ASSVEAF
>TRBV5-5|TRBJ1-6
ASSLDRDNSPLH
>TRBV3-1|TRBJ1-6
ASSQVGRSFDSPLH
>TRBV7-6|TRBJ2-7
ASSPRTGSEQY
>TRBV3-1|TRBJ1-4
ASSQDTPRTGALNEKLF
>TRBV20-1|TRBJ2-3
SASGTGDTDTQY
>TRBV6-1|TRBJ1-2
ASSDQRGPYGYT
>TRBV2|TRBJ2-7
ASRGTGGGTGAEQY
>TRBV20-1|TRBJ2-3
SAYRTSGSSDTQY
>TRBV28|TRBJ1-2
ASSSAGQGDYGYT
>TRBV12-3/TRBV12-4|TRBJ2-5
ASSLGYETQY
>TRBV12-3/TRBV12-4|TRBJ2-5
ASSLQGAPPETQY
>TRBV20-1|TRBJ2-7
SASRLDDPGSYEQY
>TRBV5-1|TRBJ2-7
ASSQAGVSYEQY
>TRBV28|TRBJ2-7
ASSLGDREGEQY
>TRBV28|TRBJ2-7
ASSLSGGGSEQY
>TRBV6-2/TRBV6-3|TRBJ2-4
ASSNRDRGLRLAKNIQY
>TRBV7-9|TRBJ2-2
ASSLGTSVYTGELF
>TRBV3-1|TRBJ1-5
ASSQVGRNQPQH
>TRBV6-1|TRBJ1-6
ASTTRVVNSPLH
>TRBV2|TRBJ1-1
ASSEGFLMNTEAF
>TRBV28|TRBJ2-3
ASSSASVETSTDTQY
>TRBV6-1|TRBJ2-7
ASKKDRLLYEQY
>TRBV24-1|TRBJ2-3
ATSAPDKTDTQY